This T cell receptor (beta chain) is drawn from a study of beta chain features in type 1 diabetes. Study summary: Healthy donors and patients had similar age, gender and cell yields.

Expressed TCRB transcripts got sequenced, as all isolated RNA was reverse transcribed. Repertoires were generated with immunoSEQ multiplex PCR, while TCRdb's copy carries only in-frame clones and drops some. In the table there are more than 140,000 clones, 9% to 10% of which are singletons. The single heparinised draw taken from each donor contained around 100 mL of blood on average. This clone appeared many times. Its target is unknown. Trimming removed 0 bases at V and 0 bases at J, with 15 bases between. The CDR3 runs 19 residues. Per the germline V gene, CDR1 is LGHNA and CDR2 is YSLEER. The study, taken as a whole, reports: In every one of the four CD4+ subsets, TCRB CDR3s were moderately but significantly shorter in Type 1 diabetes patients.

The clonotype was recovered from a woman aged 35 to 49 in good health. Input material: central memory CD4+ T cells from blood. V usage is TRBV4-3 and J usage is TRBJ2-6; a weak D match, TRBD1 (7 bases). The CDR3 is CASSQEGRGAYSGANVLTF. DNA for the CDR3: TGCGCCAGCAGCCAAGAGGGCAGGGGGGCCTACTCTGGGGCCAACGTCCTGACTTTC.